The clone carrying this T cell receptor beta chain was seen a handful of times. Its antigen remains unknown. The data were taken from a study of T-cell memory formation after mild COVID-19. TCRdb ran MiXCR on the 5' RACE reads and lists one entry per CDR3 protein. Here the sample spans roughly 250,000 distinct CDR3 sequences, 15% to 20% being singletons. Study-level findings and limits: While clones contracting from day 15 to 85 were balanced between CD4 and CD8, later expanders leaned CD4+.

The specimen was PBMCs or a T cell subset sorted from them (not recorded which). The TCR sequence derives from a man between 18 and 29 years old who had mild COVID-19 (a few samples of this study predate the infection). Cell type and time point are not known.

In DNA, the CDR3 is TGCGCCAGCAGCCAGGGGGGACAGGTTTTTGGCTACACCTTC. This encodes CASSQGGQVFGYTF. The gene calls are TRBV4-3 and TRBJ1-2, with TRBD1 matching over 8 bases. Germline V lookup: CDR1 LGHNA, CDR2 YSLEER. V was clipped by 3 bases and J by 7 bases; unmatched bases: 7. This CDR3 spans 14 amino acids.